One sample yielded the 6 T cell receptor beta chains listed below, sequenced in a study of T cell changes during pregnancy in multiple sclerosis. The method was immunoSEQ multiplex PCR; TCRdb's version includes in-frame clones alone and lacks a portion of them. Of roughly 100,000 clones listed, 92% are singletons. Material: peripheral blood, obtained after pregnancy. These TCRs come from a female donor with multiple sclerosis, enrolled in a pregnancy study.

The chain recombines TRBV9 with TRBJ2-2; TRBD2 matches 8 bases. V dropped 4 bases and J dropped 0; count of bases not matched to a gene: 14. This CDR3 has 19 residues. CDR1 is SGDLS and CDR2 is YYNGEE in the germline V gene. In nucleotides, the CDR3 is TGTGCCAGCAGCCCAGGGGAAGGGGGGCGGGGGGCGAACACCGGGGAGCTGTTTTTT. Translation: CASSPGEGGRGANTGELFF.

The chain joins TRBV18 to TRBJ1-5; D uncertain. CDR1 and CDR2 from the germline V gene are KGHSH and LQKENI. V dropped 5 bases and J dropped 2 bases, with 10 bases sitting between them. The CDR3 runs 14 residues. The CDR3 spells CASSVQRGNQPQHF. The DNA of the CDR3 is TGTGCCAGCTCAGTCCAGCGCGGCAATCAGCCCCAGCATTTT.

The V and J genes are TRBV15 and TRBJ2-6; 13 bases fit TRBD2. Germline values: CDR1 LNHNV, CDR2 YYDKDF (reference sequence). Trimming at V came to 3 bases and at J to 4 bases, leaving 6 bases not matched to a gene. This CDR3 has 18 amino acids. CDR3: CATSRGLAGTAGANVLTF. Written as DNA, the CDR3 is TGTGCCACCAGCAGGGGACTAGCGGGAACGGCAGGGGCCAACGTCCTGACTTTC.

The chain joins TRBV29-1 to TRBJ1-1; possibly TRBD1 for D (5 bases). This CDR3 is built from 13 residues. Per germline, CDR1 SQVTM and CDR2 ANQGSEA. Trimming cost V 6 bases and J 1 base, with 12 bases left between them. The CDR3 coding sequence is TGCAGCGTGATCGGACACCGGAACACTGAAGCTTTCTTT. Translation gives CSVIGHRNTEAFF.

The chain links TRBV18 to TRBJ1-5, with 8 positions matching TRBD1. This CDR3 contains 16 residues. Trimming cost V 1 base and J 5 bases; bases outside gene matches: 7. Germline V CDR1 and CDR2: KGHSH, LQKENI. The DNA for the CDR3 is TGTGCCAGCTCACCACGGGGCGGGACAGGCGATCAGCCCCAGCATTTT. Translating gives CASSPRGGTGDQPQHF.

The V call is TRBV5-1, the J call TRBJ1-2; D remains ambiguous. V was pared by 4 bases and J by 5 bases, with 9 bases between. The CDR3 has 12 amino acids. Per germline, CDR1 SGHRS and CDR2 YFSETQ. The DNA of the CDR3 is TGCGCCAGCAGCCAGGAGGATTATGGCTACACCTTC. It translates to CASSQEDYGYTF. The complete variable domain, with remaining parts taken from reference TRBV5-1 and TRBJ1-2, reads KAGVTQTPRYLIKTRGQQVTLSCSPISGHRSVSWYQQTPGQGLQFLFEYFSETQRNKGNFPGRFSGRQFSNSRSEMNVSTLELGDSALYLCASSQEDYGYTFGSGTRLTVV.